The 26 T cell receptor beta chains given below trace back to one sample, sequenced in a study of Graves' ophthalmopathy and Graves' hyperthyroidism. Amplification targeted the TCR beta CDR3 regions, with RNA transcripts as the source material. RT-PCR was first run with HTBI primers, then multiplex PCR in a second round. TCRdb processed the multiplex PCR reads anew with MiXCR; each CDR3 protein has one entry. The sample holds around 1.1 million distinct CDR3 sequences, about two fifths seen once. The sequencing sample was made of peripheral blood or thyroid tissue (not recorded which). These receptors were obtained from an adult man with Graves' hyperthyroidism.

This clonotype was picked up a small number of times. This sequence joins TRBV2 and TRBJ1-6; D not certain. V dropped 7 bases and J dropped 11 bases, with 9 bases sitting between them. The CDR3 covers 11 residues. Germline CDR1 SNHLY, CDR2 FYNNEI. CDR3 amino acids: CASTRRAPLHF. The CDR3 DNA follows: TGTGCCAGCACCCGACGGGCACCCCTCCACTTT. Drawing the rest from reference TRBV2 and TRBJ1-6, the complete variable domain is EPEVTQTPSHQVTQMGQEVILRCVPISNHLYFYWYRQILGQKVEFLVSFYNNEISEKSEIFDDQFSVERPDGSNFTLKIRSTKLEDSAMYFCASTRRAPLHFGNGTRLTVT.

This clonotype was detected only a few times. The chain uses TRBV12-3 or TRBV12-4 and TRBJ1-4; D is unclear. The V end lost 3 bases, the J end lost 8 bases, and 13 bases lay between the germline ends. The CDR3 runs 14 residues. This CDR3 reads CASSFVTPDEKLFF. CDR3 DNA: TGTGCCAGCAGTTTCGTCACGCCCGACGAAAAACTGTTTTTT.

This clonotype showed up just a few times. J is TRBJ1-3 and V is TRBV6-6, with D maybe TRBD1 (5 bases). The CDR3 is 15 amino acids. Trimming stripped 8 bases from V and 7 bases from J, with 21 bases between. Germline V gene sequence: CDR1 MNHNY, CDR2 SVGAGI (reference sequence). This chain's CDR3 is CASAGTTVVGNTIYF. In DNA, the CDR3 is TGTGCCAGCGCCGGGACTACAGTTGTTGGGAACACCATATATTTT.

This clonotype was counted between two and nine times. This sequence joins TRBV7-9 and TRBJ1-5; TRBD1 aligns across 9 bases. V shed 4 bases and J 9 bases; nucleotides not matched to a gene: 13. Germline V gives CDR1 SEHNR, CDR2 FQNEAQ (reference sequence). The CDR3 extends over 16 amino acids. CDR3 sequence: CASSSSPDRGYGPQHF. The CDR3 DNA reads TGTGCCAGCAGCTCATCCCCGGACAGGGGTTATGGGCCCCAGCATTTT.

At least ten counts were recorded for this clonotype. This chain joins TRBV12-3 or TRBV12-4 and TRBJ1-1; D gene unclear. V dropped 5 bases and J dropped 1 base, with 8 bases sitting between them. The CDR3 runs to 13 residues. DNA of the CDR3: TGTGCCAGCAGTGCTCAAGAGAACACTGAAGCTTTCTTT. Translating gives CASSAQENTEAFF.

The rearrangement joins TRBV29-1 to TRBJ2-3; D possibly corresponds to TRBD2 (5 bases). Germline lookup yields CDR1 SQVTM and CDR2 ANQGSEA. The length of the CDR3 is 10 residues. Trimming took 7 bases from V and 4 from J, leaving 6 bases between them. CDR3 DNA: TGCAGCGGGGGAGCAGATACGCAGTATTTT. This sequence encodes CSGGADTQYF.

This clonotype has a count of ten or more. This chain connects TRBV25-1 to TRBJ1-2; D not certain. Germline lookup yields CDR1 MGHDK and CDR2 SYGVNS. The V end lost 0 bases, the J end lost 7 bases, and 6 bases lay between the germline ends. This CDR3 contains 12 residues. The CDR3 protein is CASSEYRSGYTF. CDR3 DNA sequence: TGTGCCAGCAGTGAATATCGTAGTGGCTACACCTTC.

The CDR3, as DNA: TGTGCCAGCAGCGGGGAGGGGGGCTGGAACACTGAAGCTTTCTTT. Its protein is CASSGEGGWNTEAFF. V and J are TRBV9 and TRBJ1-1; D might be TRBD1 (6 bases). Germline CDR1 is SGDLS and CDR2 is YYNGEE. CDR3 length: 15 residues. V lost 3 bases and J 1 base, leaving 13 bases between the germline ends.

V gene TRBV20-1 combines with J gene TRBJ2-5; 8 nucleotides agree with TRBD1. Germline assignment: CDR1 DFQATT and CDR2 SNEGSKA (reference sequence). This CDR3 comprises 14 residues. The CDR3 is CSSPQGARVKTQYF. In DNA form, the CDR3 reads TGCAGCTCCCCCCAGGGGGCCAGGGTGAAGACCCAGTACTTC.

The J gene is TRBJ1-6, the V gene TRBV19; a possible D gene is TRBD1 (6 bases). The CDR3 covers 13 residues. Germline CDR1 and CDR2: LNHDA and SQIVND (reference sequence). The CDR3 loop reads CARGRGAGSPLHF. In DNA, the CDR3 is TGTGCTAGAGGCCGGGGGGCTGGGTCACCCCTCCACTTT.

This clonotype was seen at least ten times. The gene calls are TRBV2 and TRBJ2-7, with a tentative D call TRBD2 (6 bases). V was pared by 6 bases and J by 5 bases, with 11 bases between. Germline CDR1 SNHLY, CDR2 FYNNEI. The CDR3 consists of 12 residues. This CDR3 reads CASRGGFHEQYF. DNA for the CDR3: TGTGCCAGCAGGGGGGGTTTCCACGAGCAGTACTTC.

The chain carries TRBV6-5 and TRBJ1-6; unclear D gene. V gave up 5 bases and J gave up 5 bases, with 10 bases separating them. Germline CDR1 reads MNHEY; CDR2 reads SVGAGI. The CDR3 length is 14 residues. CDR3 nucleotide sequence: TGTGCCAGCAGTCGCTCTTCTGATAATTCACCCCTCCACTTT. Translating gives CASSRSSDNSPLHF.

In its sample, this clonotype was seen once. Since the CDR3 does not end with the conserved phenylalanine or tryptophan, this likely comes from a read error. No DNA is shown, since the ends of the CDR3 on it are uncertain; the CDR3 is the one TCRdb lists. CDR3 protein: CASSYQAGEKLSD. The gene calls are TRBV6-5 and TRBJ1-4; the table calls TRBD1, which could not be checked here. CDR1 and CDR2 (germline): MNHEY, SVGAGI. The CDR3 extends over 13 residues, inclusive of both ends.

This clonotype occurred a few times. The chain recombines TRBV12-3 or TRBV12-4 with TRBJ2-7; D might be TRBD1 (5 bases). Trimming took 5 bases from V and 0 from J, leaving 14 bases between them. The CDR3 totals 15 residues. The DNA for the CDR3 is TGTGCCAGCAGTAGCGAGCAGGGTACCTCCTACGAGCAGTACTTC. Amino acid sequence: CASSSEQGTSYEQYF.

This clonotype was recorded at least ten times. The chain has TRBV7-3 and TRBJ2-7; 8 positions agree with TRBD1. Germline CDR1 is SGHTA and CDR2 is FQGTGA. This CDR3 comprises 14 residues. V lost 5 bases, J lost 5 bases, and 8 bases stayed unmatched. CDR3 loop: CASSASGGFNEQYF. The CDR3 nucleotides read TGTGCCAGCAGCGCTTCAGGGGGCTTTAACGAGCAGTACTTC.

Comment on this clonotype: One base away lies a much larger clone, so this may be a sequencing read error. The chain has TRBV20-1 and TRBJ1-1; 8 bases agree with TRBD1. The germline gives CDR1 DFQATT, CDR2 SNEGSKA (reference sequence). The ends lost 6 bases at V and 2 bases at J; junction bases unmatched: 11. The CDR3 has 15 amino acids. The CDR3 sequence is CSAIGSTGANTEAFF. CDR3 DNA sequence: TGCAGTGCCATCGGGTCGACAGGGGCTAACACTGAAGCTTTCTTT.

V usage is TRBV24-1 and J usage is TRBJ2-7, with unresolved D. Germline CDR1 is KGHDR and CDR2 is SFDVKD. The V gene lost 4 bases and the J gene lost 2 bases, with 5 bases spanning the gap. This CDR3 region has 12 residues. As DNA, the CDR3 is TGTGCCACCAGTGAAGGCACCTACGAGCAGTACTTC. This encodes CATSEGTYEQYF.

This sequence joins TRBV10-2 and TRBJ1-5; D is perhaps TRBD1 (5 bases). There are 15 residues in the CDR3. CDR1 is WSHSY, CDR2 SAAADI, per germline. Trimming took 8 bases from V and 1 from J, leaving 15 bases between them. The chain's CDR3 is CASRKGGASNQPQHF. The CDR3 DNA reads TGCGCCAGCCGAAAGGGCGGGGCGAGCAATCAGCCCCAGCATTTT.

The genes are TRBV7-9 and TRBJ2-7, with 9 nucleotides matching TRBD1. The CDR3 contains 15 residues. Germline CDR1 reads SEHNR; CDR2 reads FQNEAQ (reference sequence). J gave up 6 bases and V 5 bases, and 11 bases lay outside the gene matches. The CDR3 DNA reads TGTGCCAGCAGCAGGGATCCCGGGACAGGGTCCGAGCAGTACTTC. Amino acid sequence: CASSRDPGTGSEQYF.

J is TRBJ2-5 and V is TRBV7-6, with TRBD2 matching 7 bases. CDR1 is SGHVS, CDR2 FNYEAQ, per germline. After removal of 2 bases from V and 9 bases from J, the junction contained 12 bases not matched to a gene. The CDR3 spans 15 residues. CDR3 coding DNA: TGTGCCAGCAGCTTACTAGCGGTGGGCCCAAGGGCCCAGTACTTC. Translation: CASSLLAVGPRAQYF.

This clonotype was observed a few times. The chain links TRBV6-2 or TRBV6-3 to TRBJ2-2; D is uncertain. Per germline, CDR1 MNHEY and CDR2 SVGEGT. V was cut by 7 bases and J by 3 bases, with 12 bases left in between. The CDR3 is 14 amino acids. The CDR3 DNA sequence: TGTGCCAGCACTAGGACGACGGACACCGGGGAGCTGTTTTTT. Translated: CASTRTTDTGELFF.

V is TRBV12-3 or TRBV12-4 and J is TRBJ1-1, with 7 bases lining up with TRBD1. V gave up 7 bases and J gave up 9 bases; unmatched junction bases: 11. This CDR3 contains 13 residues. The CDR3 is CASILRDSGQAFF. For the CDR3, the DNA is TGTGCCAGCATCCTCCGGGACAGTGGCCAAGCTTTCTTT.

With respect to this clonotype: One base away lies a much larger clone, so this may be a sequencing read error. The conserved phenylalanine or tryptophan is not found at the CDR3 terminus, so this likely reflects a read error. The chain joins TRBV12-3 or TRBV12-4 to TRBJ2-7; the D gene is possibly TRBD1 (5 bases). The CDR3 totals 12 residues. V lost 5 bases to trimming and J lost 6 bases, with 11 bases between them. CDR3 region: CASSIRVGEQYL. In nucleotides, the CDR3 is TGTGCCAGCAGTATCAGGGTAGGCGAGCAGTACCTC.

This clonotype came up a few times. The rearrangement links TRBV7-9 to TRBJ1-2; no clear D. Trimming took off 3 bases at V and 2 bases at J, with 13 bases between the two ends. Germline loops: CDR1 SEHNR, CDR2 FQNEAQ (reference sequence). The CDR3 spans 15 residues. The CDR3 nucleotides are TGTGCCAGCAGCTTGTTCGCAGCAGGAAACTATGGCTACACCTTC. It specifies CASSLFAAGNYGYTF.

The rearrangement links TRBV28 to TRBJ2-6; D gene ambiguous. V was clipped by 7 bases and J by 1 base, with 11 bases between them. Germline assignment: CDR1 MDHEN and CDR2 SYDVKM. This CDR3 contains 15 residues. This CDR3 is CASTFGDSGANVLTF. In nucleotides, the CDR3 is TGTGCCAGCACCTTTGGAGATTCTGGGGCCAACGTCCTGACTTTC.

This chain links TRBV2 with TRBJ1-1; tentative D call: TRBD1 (5 bases). The CDR3 runs to 14 residues. The V end lost 6 bases, the J end lost 3 bases, and 14 bases lay between the germline ends. From germline, CDR1 is SNHLY and CDR2 FYNNEI. CDR3 DNA sequence: TGTGCCAGCAGAGCGGGACTGGGGCACACTGAAGCTTTCTTT. Its translation is CASRAGLGHTEAFF.